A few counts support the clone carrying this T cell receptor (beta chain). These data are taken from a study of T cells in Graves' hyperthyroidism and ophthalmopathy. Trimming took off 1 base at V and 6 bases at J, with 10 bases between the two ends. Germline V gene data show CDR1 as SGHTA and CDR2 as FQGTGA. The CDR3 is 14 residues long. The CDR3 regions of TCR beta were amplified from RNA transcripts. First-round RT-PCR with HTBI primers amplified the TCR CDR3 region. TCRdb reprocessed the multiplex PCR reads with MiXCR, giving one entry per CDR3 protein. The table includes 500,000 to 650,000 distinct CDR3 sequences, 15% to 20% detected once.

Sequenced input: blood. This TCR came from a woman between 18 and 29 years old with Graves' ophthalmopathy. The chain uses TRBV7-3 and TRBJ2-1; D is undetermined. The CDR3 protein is CASSLKSAANEQFF. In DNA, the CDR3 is TGTGCCAGCAGCTTAAAGAGCGCGGCCAATGAGCAGTTCTTC.